The 13 T cell receptor beta chains given below trace back to one sample, sequenced in a study of cytomegalovirus exposure and HLA in healthy donors. Using immunoSEQ multiplex PCR, the repertoire was profiled, and TCRdb retains in-frame clones only, with some absent. The repertoire holds roughly 65,000 clones, with over 90% as singletons. Sequencing was carried out using PBMCs. All receptors come from a man aged 18 to 35 in good health and CMV-seropositive.

The V gene is TRBV5-1, the J gene TRBJ1-1; TRBD1 matches 7 bases. The CDR3 is 13 amino acids. V lost 2 bases and J lost 5; bases outside the gene matches: 3. Per the germline V gene, CDR1 is SGHRS and CDR2 is YFSETQ. CDR3 region: CASSFKQGTEAFF. The CDR3 DNA is TGCGCCAGCAGCTTCAAACAGGGGACTGAAGCTTTCTTT.

The rearrangement joins TRBV9 to TRBJ2-3; maybe TRBD1 (6 bases). The CDR3 runs to 16 residues. The V end was cut by 2 bases, the J end by 4 bases, with 17 bases between. Germline loops: CDR1 SGDLS, CDR2 YYNGEE. The CDR3 coding sequence is TGTGCCAGCAGCGTTCCCAGGGGCGGAGCCGCAGATACGCAGTATTTT. Its translation: CASSVPRGGAADTQYF.

The chain has TRBV18 and TRBJ2-1; D possibly corresponds to TRBD2 (5 bases). CDR1 is KGHSH and CDR2 is LQKENI in the germline V gene. The V end lost 11 bases, the J end lost 7 bases, and 21 bases lay between the germline ends. The CDR3 spans 14 residues. This CDR3 is CASVGPGYMNEQFF. The CDR3 DNA sequence: TGTGCCTCGGTCGGGCCGGGGTACATGAATGAGCAGTTCTTC.

The chain employs TRBV11-3 and TRBJ2-3; 11 nucleotides align to TRBD2. The CDR3 length is 16 residues. J gave up 5 bases and V 5 bases, and 9 bases lay outside the gene matches. Germline CDR1 and CDR2: SGHNT and YENEEA. CDR3 amino acids: CASSPGLAEFIDTQYF. The CDR3 DNA reads as TGTGCCAGCAGCCCGGGACTAGCGGAGTTCATAGATACGCAGTATTTT.

The chain joins TRBV2 to TRBJ2-5; the match to TRBD1 covers 8 bases. This CDR3 comprises 15 residues. Germline CDR1 and CDR2: SNHLY and FYNNEI. J gave up 4 bases and V 2 bases, and 6 bases lay outside the gene matches. CDR3 sequence: CASSERGQGGETQYF. The CDR3 bases are TGTGCCAGCAGTGAACGTGGACAGGGAGGAGAGACCCAGTACTTC.

This chain joins TRBV7-9 and TRBJ1-4; TRBD1 agrees at 7 bases. CDR1 SEHNR and CDR2 FQNEAQ come from the germline V gene (reference sequence). The CDR3 is 13 amino acids. The trim removed 5 bases at V and 8 bases at J, leaving 5 bases unmatched. This CDR3 is CASSGGQQEKLFF. The CDR3 DNA is TGTGCCAGCAGCGGGGGACAGCAAGAAAAACTGTTTTTT.

This chain joins TRBV7-2 and TRBJ2-7, with TRBD1 identical over 9 bases. Germline V gene sequence: CDR1 SGHTA, CDR2 FQGNSA. The ends lost 4 bases at V and 1 base at J; junction bases unmatched: 11. The CDR3 covers 17 residues. Written as DNA, the CDR3 is TGTGCCAGCAGCTCAGGGTTGGGGACAGGGAATTCCTACGAGCAGTACTTC. It yields the protein CASSSGLGTGNSYEQYF. Using reference TRBV7-2 and TRBJ2-7 for the parts outside the CDR3, the full variable domain is GAGVSQSPSNKVTEKGKDVELRCDPISGHTALYWYRQSLGQGLEFLIYFQGNSAPDKSGLPSDRFSAERTGGSVSTLTIQRTQQEDSAVYLCASSSGLGTGNSYEQYFGPGTRLTVT.

The CDR3 DNA sequence: TGTGCCAGCAGGCCCGTCGACAGAGAGAACACTGAAGCTTTCTTT. Amino acid sequence: CASRPVDRENTEAFF. This rearrangement joins TRBV6-1 to TRBJ1-1, with D possibly TRBD1 on 5 matching bases. The CDR3 has 15 residues. Per germline, CDR1 MNHNS and CDR2 SASEGT. The V end was cut by 6 bases, the J end by 1 base, with 15 bases between.

The chain combines TRBV5-1 with TRBJ2-5, with D possibly TRBD2 on 5 matching bases. The ends were cut back, 0 bases at V and 5 bases at J, with 14 bases in the middle. The CDR3 totals 15 residues. Germline V CDR1 and CDR2: SGHRS, YFSETQ. DNA for the CDR3: TGCGCCAGCAGCTTGGGGGTAACTAGTCGGGAGACCCAGTACTTC. Its protein is CASSLGVTSRETQYF.

This clone came up once. The chain employs TRBV2 and TRBJ2-7; 8 bases align to TRBD2. The CDR3 spans 14 residues. V was clipped by 7 bases and J by 6 bases; unmatched bases: 11. Germline values: CDR1 SNHLY, CDR2 FYNNEI. The CDR3 DNA is TGTGCCAGCACTGCCGGGACTAGACTAGGCGAGCAGTACTTC. It translates to CASTAGTRLGEQYF.

This chain joins TRBV2 and TRBJ2-2, with 7 bases fitting TRBD1. The CDR3 totals 15 residues. CDR1 SNHLY and CDR2 FYNNEI come from the germline V gene. The ends lost 4 bases at V and 4 bases at J; junction bases unmatched: 6. Written as DNA, the CDR3 is TGTGCCAGCAGTGTGCAGGGGGTTACCACCGGGGAGCTGTTTTTT. Translation: CASSVQGVTTGELFF.

This rearrangement joins TRBV27 to TRBJ1-1; D is possibly TRBD1 (6 bases). Between the trimmed V and J ends, which lost 5 bases and 8 bases, there was a span of 21 bases. Germline assignment: CDR1 MNHEY and CDR2 SMNVEV (reference sequence). The CDR3 contains 15 residues. This CDR3 reads CASSPSPGEGLEAFF. The CDR3, as DNA: TGTGCCAGCAGTCCTTCCCCAGGGGAGGGGTTGGAAGCTTTCTTT.

This clone was seen a single time. V gene TRBV7-9 combines with J gene TRBJ2-1; 8 positions agree with TRBD2. The germline CDR1 and CDR2 sequences are SEHNR and FQNEAQ (reference sequence). V shed 6 bases, J shed 10 bases, and the junction held 11 bases outside the gene matches. The CDR3 spans 14 residues. The CDR3 here is CASRAGLAPWEQFF. DNA of the CDR3: TGTGCCAGCAGGGCAGGACTAGCACCCTGGGAGCAGTTCTTC.